This entry lists 16 T cell receptor beta chains sequenced from one sample in a study of cytomegalovirus exposure and HLA in healthy donors. This PCR relied on a set of 60 Vbeta primers and 13 Jbeta primers. TCRdb's table, derived via immunoSEQ multiplex PCR, lists solely in-frame clones and lacks some. This table has 150,000 or so clones, 76% appearing once. The sample was PBMCs. These receptors were obtained from a female donor in good health and CMV-seronegative.

This chain connects TRBV28 to TRBJ2-6; no clear D gene. Looked up from germline, CDR1 is MDHEN and CDR2 is SYDVKM. V gave up 6 bases and J gave up 2 bases, with 11 bases separating them. This CDR3 is 15 amino acids long. DNA for the CDR3: TGTGCCAGCAGACACCAGGCTGCTGGGGCCAACGTCCTGACTTTC. Protein sequence: CASRHQAAGANVLTF.

CDR3 in amino acids: CASTLGPRMDKRAQTQYF. The CDR3 bases are TGTGCCAGCACCCTAGGCCCCCGGATGGACAAGCGGGCCCAGACCCAGTACTTC. This chain joins TRBV7-3 and TRBJ2-5; D perhaps matches TRBD2 (6 bases). The V end was cut by 7 bases, the J end by 6 bases, with 30 bases between. Per germline, CDR1 SGHTA and CDR2 FQGTGA. The CDR3 spans 18 residues. Full variable domain (outside the CDR3, taken from reference TRBV7-3 and TRBJ2-5): GAGVSQTPSNKVTEKGKYVELRCDPISGHTALYWYRQSLGQGPEFLIYFQGTGAADDSGLPNDRFFAVRPEGSVSTLKIQRTERGDSAVYLCASTLGPRMDKRAQTQYFGPGTRLLVL.

This chain joins TRBV19 and TRBJ2-1; 7 bases map to TRBD1. Germline V CDR1 and CDR2: LNHDA, SQIVND (reference sequence). Unmatched junction bases numbered 6, after V lost 3 bases and J lost 4 bases. CDR3 size: 15 residues. In nucleotides, the CDR3 is TGTGCCAGTAGTATTTTCCAGACAGGGTACAATGAGCAGTTCTTC. Amino acid sequence: CASSIFQTGYNEQFF.

The V gene is TRBV5-1, the J gene TRBJ2-5, with TRBD2 as a possible D gene (6 bases). Germline-derived CDR1 and CDR2 are SGHRS and YFSETQ. This CDR3 is built from 15 residues. Trimming took off 0 bases at V and 5 bases at J, with 14 bases between the two ends. The CDR3 sequence: CASSLVSSATETQYF. CDR3 nucleotide sequence: TGCGCCAGCAGCTTGGTATCTAGCGCTACGGAGACCCAGTACTTC.

The chain has TRBV28 and TRBJ2-7; maybe TRBD2 (6 bases). Looked up from germline, CDR1 is MDHEN and CDR2 is SYDVKM. The CDR3 spans 17 residues. The V end lost 6 bases, the J end lost 3 bases, and 24 bases lay between the germline ends. The CDR3 spells CASSPRVYAGRLYEQYF. Written as DNA, the CDR3 is TGTGCCAGCAGCCCGCGGGTCTATGCGGGGAGGCTCTACGAGCAGTACTTC. Full variable domain (missing parts from reference TRBV28 and TRBJ2-7): DVKVTQSSRYLVKRTGEKVFLECVQDMDHENMFWYRQDPGLGLRLIYFSYDVKMKEKGDIPEGYSVSREKKERFSLILESASTNQTSMYLCASSPRVYAGRLYEQYFGPGTRLTVT.

V is TRBV6-1 and J is TRBJ1-1, with 8 bases identical to TRBD1. After removal of 4 bases from V and 7 bases from J, the junction contained 8 bases not matched to a gene. The CDR3 runs to 14 residues. Germline loops: CDR1 MNHNS, CDR2 SASEGT. This chain's CDR3 is CASSGDRGGGEAFF. The CDR3 DNA is TGTGCCAGCAGTGGCGACAGGGGAGGTGGTGAAGCTTTCTTT.

This clone has only a few counts. The chain combines TRBV5-4 with TRBJ2-1; 10 bases match TRBD2. This CDR3 has 15 amino acids. Germline V gene data show CDR1 as SGHNT and CDR2 as YYREEE (reference sequence). V dropped 4 bases and J dropped 8; count of bases not matched to a gene: 9. The CDR3 protein is CASSLAGVPGDEQFF. The DNA of the CDR3 is TGTGCCAGCAGCCTAGCGGGAGTACCGGGGGATGAGCAGTTCTTC. The complete variable domain, with remaining parts taken from reference TRBV5-4 and TRBJ2-1, reads ETGVTQSPTHLIKTRGQQVTLRCSSQSGHNTVSWYQQALGQGPQFIFQYYREEENGRGNFPPRFSGLQFPNYSSELNVNALELDDSALYLCASSLAGVPGDEQFFGPGTRLTVL.

The rearrangement links TRBV2 to TRBJ2-5; TRBD2 aligns across 7 bases. The CDR3 has 14 amino acids. Looked up from germline, CDR1 is SNHLY and CDR2 is FYNNEI. Trimming cost V 4 bases and J 5 bases; bases outside gene matches: 7. CDR3 sequence reads: CASSAQRGGETQYF. The CDR3 DNA reads TGTGCCAGCAGTGCCCAGCGGGGAGGGGAGACCCAGTACTTC.

Points on this clone: The junction shows a germline mismatch at one end, possibly a read error. The rearrangement joins TRBV7-9 to TRBJ2-1; 12 nucleotides match TRBD2. Germline CDR1 reads SEHNR; CDR2 reads FQNEAQ (reference sequence). CDR3 length: 15 amino acids. For the CDR3, the DNA is TGTTCCAGCAGCTTAGAACTAGCGGGAGGATACCGACTGTTCTTC. Encoded protein: CSSSLELAGGYRLFF.

V and J are TRBV6-6 and TRBJ1-1; no reliable D call. The CDR3 totals 13 residues. V shed 5 bases and J shed 9 bases, with 16 bases lying between them. Germline loops: CDR1 MNHNY, CDR2 SVGAGI (reference sequence). For the CDR3, the DNA is TGTGCCAGCAGTAGCCAAGAACCCGAAAAAGCTTTCTTT. Translating gives CASSSQEPEKAFF.

This clone has only one observation. The chain combines TRBV18 with TRBJ2-3; D perhaps matches TRBD1 (6 bases). In germline, CDR1 is KGHSH, CDR2 LQKENI. The CDR3 extends over 15 amino acids. Trimming removed 1 base from V and 3 bases from J, with 11 bases in between. CDR3 nucleotide sequence: TGTGCCAGCTCACCACTCAGGGGTCGGACAGATACGCAGTATTTT. It translates to CASSPLRGRTDTQYF.

The gene calls are TRBV2 and TRBJ1-4; 8 nucleotides line up with TRBD1. The CDR3 consists of 15 residues. J was trimmed by 3 bases and V by 5 bases; bases with no gene match: 5. Germline V lookup: CDR1 SNHLY, CDR2 FYNNEI. Here the CDR3 DNA reads TGTGCCAGCAGTTCACAGGGGGTGTCTAATGAAAAACTGTTTTTT. Protein product: CASSSQGVSNEKLFF.

The chain uses TRBV11-2 and TRBJ2-3, with D maybe TRBD2 (6 bases). The CDR3 runs to 15 residues. Germline loops: CDR1 SGHAT, CDR2 FQNNGV. Trimming shortened V by 6 bases and J by 4 bases, and 17 bases separated the two germline ends. The CDR3 loop reads CASRVRGDSADTQYF. DNA for the CDR3: TGTGCCAGCAGGGTACGCGGGGACTCTGCAGATACGCAGTATTTT.

The chain has TRBV28 and TRBJ1-2, with 7 bases fitting TRBD1. Germline assignment: CDR1 MDHEN and CDR2 SYDVKM. J lost 6 bases, V lost 2 bases, and 6 bases had no gene match. The CDR3 covers 14 residues. Here the CDR3 reads CASSLGGQSDGYTF. The CDR3 DNA follows: TGTGCCAGCAGTTTAGGGGGACAGTCCGATGGCTACACCTTC.

V usage is TRBV28 and J usage is TRBJ1-5; D is ambiguous. The CDR3 totals 13 residues. CDR1 and CDR2 (germline): MDHEN, SYDVKM. Trimming removed 2 bases from V and 1 base from J, with 3 bases in between. The CDR3 DNA reads TGTGCCAGCAGTTTAGGCAGCAATCAGCCCCAGCATTTT. It specifies CASSLGSNQPQHF.

The V gene is TRBV5-1, the J gene TRBJ2-7; 7 positions agree with TRBD2. Per germline, CDR1 SGHRS and CDR2 YFSETQ. The CDR3 loop spans 18 amino acids. Trimming took 1 base from V and 2 from J; bases not matched to a gene: 15. This CDR3 reads CASSLRAEVAGRTYEQYF. DNA of the CDR3: TGCGCCAGCAGCTTGCGAGCGGAGGTAGCGGGTCGAACCTACGAGCAGTACTTC.